Listed here are 20 T cell receptor beta chains from one sample, sequenced in a study of T cells in women clearing cervical HPV infection. The table came from immunoSEQ multiplex PCR; TCRdb's copy has only in-frame clones and leaves some out. This sample contains around 9,200 clones. The specimen was blood buffy coat. The receptors shown here come from a woman between 18 and 70 years old with a cervical HPV16 infection that either progressed to CIN3+ or cleared (not recorded which).

Concerning this clone: Read coverage stops 3 residues before the CDR3 terminus; the germline J gene supplies the remainder. The rearrangement uses TRBV20-1 and TRBJ1-1; D is unresolved. CDR1 and CDR2 (germline): DFQATT, SNEGSKA (reference sequence). This CDR3 has 12 amino acids. CDR3: CSARPSTGRAFF. The sequenced part of the CDR3 DNA is TGCAGTGCTAGACCTTCTACCGGTCGG.

Concerning this clone: The CDR3 goes on 3 residues after the read ends, and that part is filled in from the germline J gene. The V and J genes are TRBV19 and TRBJ1-2; the D gene is possibly TRBD1 (5 bases). CDR1 is LNHDA, CDR2 SQIVND, per germline (reference sequence). The CDR3 is 13 residues long. CDR3 protein: CASSRTNSYDYTF. CDR3 DNA (partial): TGTGCCAGTAGTAGGACAAACTCCTACGAC.

A note on this clone: The CDR3 is cut off 3 residues early in the read; its end comes from the germline J gene. The J gene is TRBJ1-2, the V gene TRBV5-1; 7 positions agree with TRBD1. The CDR3 has 18 residues. Germline V gene lookup returns CDR1 SGHRS and CDR2 YFSETQ. CDR3 sequence: CASSLGRGGQQPLGGYTF. CDR3 DNA (partial): TGCGCCAGCAGCCTGGGCCGGGGGGGACAGCAACCCCTGGGAGGC.

Comment on this clone: The read ends 3 residues before the CDR3 terminus; that terminus is restored from the germline J gene. Other DNA sequences from this sample encode an identical CDR3 as well. This chain uses TRBV7-8 with TRBJ1-2, with D tentatively TRBD1 (6 bases). The CDR3 has 14 amino acids. Germline CDR1 SGHVS, CDR2 FQNEAQ. CDR3 region: CASSFRDTPKGYTF. The CDR3 DNA, read in part, is TGTGCCAGCAGCTTCAGGGACACCCCGAAGGGC.

About this clone: The DNA ends 3 residues before the CDR3 does, and the rest of the CDR3 is filled in from the germline J gene. The chain couples TRBV5-6 to TRBJ2-1, with 10 bases fitting TRBD2. Per the germline V gene, CDR1 is SGHDT and CDR2 is YYEEEE. This CDR3 spans 14 amino acids. V lost 2 bases to trimming and J lost 5 bases; unmatched junction nucleotides: 1. The CDR3 here is CASSLGLADNEQFF. CDR3 DNA (partial): TGTGCCAGCAGCTTAGGACTAGCGGACAATGAG.

This clone ranks as medium-sized (0.01 to 0.1%) in terms of frequency. The sequenced part of the CDR3 DNA is TGTGCCAGCAGCTTAGTAACAGGGTCGGCACCC. Translation: CASSLVTGSAP. The full CDR3 sequence reads CASSLVTGSAPLHF. The chain carries TRBV5-6 and TRBJ1-6; a possible D gene is TRBD1 (6 bases). The CDR3 goes on 3 residues after the read ends, and that part is filled in from the germline J gene. The CDR3 contains 14 residues. V lost 2 bases and J lost 11, with 14 bases in between. The V gene's germline CDR1 is SGHDT and CDR2 YYEEEE. Full variable domain (remainder filled in from reference TRBV5-6 and TRBJ1-6): DAGVTQSPTHLIKTRGQQVTLRCSPKSGHDTVSWYQQALGQGPQFIFQYYEEEERQRGNFPDRFSGHQFPNYSSELNVNALLLGDSALYLCASSLVTGSAPLHFGNGTRLTVT.

This clone shows up as medium-sized by frequency. The read finishes 3 residues shy of the CDR3 end, and the germline J gene is used to complete it. The rearrangement uses TRBV10-3 and TRBJ2-3; possibly TRBD2 for D (5 bases). Germline CDR1 ENHRY, CDR2 SYGVKD. Between the trimmed V and J ends, which lost 7 bases and 3 bases, there was a span of 17 bases. This CDR3 is built from 15 residues. The CDR3 here is CAITASQFLTDTQYF. Partial CDR3 DNA: TGTGCCATCACGGCTAGCCAGTTCCTTACAGATACG.

This clone counts as medium-sized by frequency. The CDR3 extends 3 residues past the end of the read, so its final part is completed from the germline J gene. The chain has TRBV29-1 and TRBJ2-7; 7 positions match TRBD2. The trim removed 1 base at V and 1 base at J, leaving 1 base unmatched. Germline V gene data show CDR1 as SQVTM and CDR2 as ANQGSEA. The CDR3 length is 13 residues. The CDR3 bases that were read are TGCAGCGTTGAAGGCGGGGGTTCCTACGAG. Amino acid sequence: CSVEGGGSYE. The whole CDR3 sequence reads CSVEGGGSYEQYF.

On this clone itself: The read ends 3 residues early relative to the CDR3; the germline J gene fills the gap. The V gene is TRBV18, the J gene TRBJ1-1; TRBD1 matches at 9 bases. This CDR3 region has 15 residues. Germline assignment: CDR1 KGHSH and CDR2 LQKENI. V shed 3 bases and J 1 base; nucleotides not matched to a gene: 3. The CDR3 protein is CASSPTGQGNTEAFF. Partial CDR3 DNA: TGTGCCAGCTCACCTACGGGACAGGGGAACACTGAA.

As for this clone: The CDR3 extends 3 residues past the end of the read, so its final part is completed from the germline J gene. The chain has TRBV9 and TRBJ2-2; 7 bases match TRBD2. This CDR3 is 19 amino acids long. Germline trimming cut 0 bases from V and 4 bases from J; bases unmatched to any gene: 15. Germline CDR1 and CDR2: SGDLS and YYNGEE. The sequenced CDR3 bases are TGTGCCAGCAGCGTAGTAAGAAGCCGGGGGGACTCCGGCACCGGGGAG. This translates into CASSVVRSRGDSGTGE. The CDR3 reads in full as CASSVVRSRGDSGTGELFF.

Concerning this clone: The read finishes 3 residues shy of the CDR3 end, and the germline J gene is used to complete it. V usage is TRBV7-9 and J usage is TRBJ2-7; 7 nucleotides agree with TRBD1. With 5 bases clipped from V and 0 bases from J, the junction kept 4 bases outside the gene matches. Germline CDR1 is SEHNR and CDR2 is FQNEAQ (reference sequence). CDR3 length equals 14 residues. CDR3 sequence reads: CASSQTGRSYEQYF. The sequenced part of the CDR3 DNA is TGTGCCAGCAGCCAGACAGGGCGCTCCTACGAG. Looking up the rest from reference TRBV7-9 and TRBJ2-7 gives the full variable domain: DTGVSQNPRHKITKRGQNVTFRCDPISEHNRLYWYRQTLGQGPEFLTYFQNEAQLEKSRLLSDRFSAERPKGSFSTLEIQRTEQGDSAMYLCASSQTGRSYEQYFGPGTRLTVT.

Regarding this clone: The sequenced fragment ends 3 residues before the CDR3 boundary, so the rest is inferred from the germline J gene. J is TRBJ2-1 and V is TRBV19; TRBD2 matches 7 bases. This CDR3 comprises 16 residues. With V trimmed by 5 bases and J by 5 bases, 12 bases remained unmatched. Per germline, CDR1 LNHDA and CDR2 SQIVND (reference sequence). CDR3 in amino acids: CASSPSFWRGNNEQFF. Partial CDR3 DNA: TGTGCCAGTAGTCCCTCCTTCTGGCGGGGGAACAATGAG.

This clone is deemed medium-sized (0.01 to 0.1%) by its frequency. The CDR3 here is CASSRTGLRSYNEQFF. The covered CDR3 bases are TGTGCCAGCAGTAGGACAGGGCTGAGATCTTACAATGAG. The chain employs TRBV2 and TRBJ2-1; the match to TRBD1 covers 8 bases. The DNA ends 3 residues before the CDR3 does, and the rest of the CDR3 is filled in from the germline J gene. This CDR3 has 16 residues. Losses at the gene ends were 5 bases for V and 4 bases for J; bases not matched to a gene: 10. CDR1 and CDR2 (germline): SNHLY, FYNNEI.

The CDR3 DNA, read in part, is TGTGCCAGTAGACGCGCGGGACAGGGGGCTCGACACTATGGT. This encodes CASRRAGQGARHYG. The complete CDR3 reads CASRRAGQGARHYGQYF. The chain recombines TRBV19 with TRBJ2-4; TRBD1 aligns across 12 bases. The CDR3 end lies 3 residues beyond the end of the read and is filled in from the germline J gene. This CDR3 has 17 residues. CDR1 is LNHDA, CDR2 SQIVND, per germline (reference sequence).

Comments on this clone: The CDR3 end lies 3 residues beyond the end of the read and is filled in from the germline J gene. This chain links TRBV27 with TRBJ2-3, with D uncertain. This CDR3 is built from 12 residues. Germline loops: CDR1 MNHEY, CDR2 SMNVEV (reference sequence). Trimming took off 8 bases at V and 0 bases at J, with 6 bases between the two ends. The DNA read from the CDR3 is TGTGCCAGCGAGGCTAGCACAGATACG. This encodes CASEASTDT. The CDR3 as a whole reads CASEASTDTQYF.

Comments on this clone: The CDR3 goes on 3 residues after the read ends, and that part is filled in from the germline J gene. V usage is TRBV4-2 and J usage is TRBJ1-2; maybe TRBD1 (6 bases). CDR1 and CDR2 (germline): LGHNA, YNFKEQ. The CDR3 sequence is 17 residues long. The sequenced part of the CDR3 DNA is TGTGCCAGCAGCCGTTATCTACTAGGGGGTTTCACAGATACC. As protein: CASSRYLLGGFTDT. The full CDR3 protein reads CASSRYLLGGFTDTYTF.

This clone is called medium-sized based on its frequency. The read gets to within 3 residues of the CDR3 end, and the germline J gene fills in the rest. J is TRBJ2-3 and V is TRBV11-2; D gene unclear. V was trimmed by 5 bases and J by 2 bases, leaving 11 bases between them. This CDR3 spans 14 amino acids. Germline V gene sequence: CDR1 SGHAT, CDR2 FQNNGV. This CDR3 reads CASSAVTYTDTQYF. The CDR3 DNA, read in part, is TGTGCCAGCAGCGCCGTCACTTACACAGATACG.

Considering frequency, this clone is medium-sized. The read comes to an end 3 residues before the CDR3 does, leaving the germline J gene to fill in the end. The chain recombines TRBV20-1 with TRBJ1-6; 12 bases align to TRBD1. The CDR3 consists of 14 residues. In germline, CDR1 is DFQATT, CDR2 SNEGSKA (reference sequence). V lost 7 bases to trimming and J lost 7 bases; unmatched junction nucleotides: 5. CDR3: CSVGQGAENSPLHF. Partial CDR3 DNA: TGCAGTGTGGGACAGGGGGCAGAGAATTCACCC.

As regards this clone: With the read ending 3 residues before the CDR3 end, the germline J gene is used to fill in that end. The chain couples TRBV2 to TRBJ1-4; TRBD1 matches 7 bases. J gave up 5 bases and V 7 bases, and 4 bases lay outside the gene matches. The length of the CDR3 is 13 residues. Germline V gene lookup returns CDR1 SNHLY and CDR2 FYNNEI. This CDR3 is CASNGRGNEKLFF. The sequenced part of the CDR3 DNA is TGTGCCAGCAACGGCAGGGGGAATGAAAAA.

Judged by frequency, this clone is medium-sized. The CDR3 goes on 3 residues after the read ends, and that part is filled in from the germline J gene. This chain connects TRBV6-2 or TRBV6-3 to TRBJ2-2, with D maybe TRBD1 (6 bases). Looked up from germline, CDR1 is MNHEY and CDR2 is SVGEGT. The CDR3 length is 14 residues. V lost 6 bases to trimming and J lost 4 bases, with 12 bases between them. The sequenced CDR3 bases are TGTGCCAGCAGGATACAGGGCCCCACCGGGGAG. Amino acids: CASRIQGPTGE. The full CDR3 reads CASRIQGPTGELFF.